This TCR beta chain stems from a study of cytomegalovirus exposure and HLA in healthy donors listed by TCRdb under 2017. About the full investigation: According to an earlier analysis of around 600 of the donors, 150 million to 200 million T cells yielded over 90 million unique TCR beta sequences and approximately 280 Gb of sequence data. Roughly 310 gigabases of sequencing data and 70 million to 85 million unique TCR sequences were included in an early release covering roughly 600 HLA-typed donors. The genetic ancestry cluster associated with self-reported Caucasian donors included roughly four fifths of the 398 genotyped donors. The study was designed to test whether signatures of past pathogen exposure could be identified by cataloging public T cell receptors. Using immunosequencing, the study profiled T cell repertoires from 666 subjects and related those repertoires to cytomegalovirus serostatus. In addition to the first cohort of about 650 subjects, a separate validation cohort of some 120 different subjects was used. The study combined high-throughput TCR immunosequencing, statistical association of individual TCRs with disease status, and machine learning to predict cytomegalovirus infection status. To study patterns of TCR occurrence, a later analysis re-analyzed previously published TCR beta repertoires from just over 650 donors and added high-resolution HLA genotyping. In the later analysis, no new phenotypic data were used to find candidate immune exposures; instead, reliance was placed on TCR beta sequences and their occurrence across donors. In an earlier analysis of several hundred of the donors, high-throughput TCR beta sequencing was used to judge whether each TCR beta V gene segment behaved as functional or pseudogenic. Donor age, sex, ethnicity and CMV serostatus were compiled together with the repertoire data. Genome-wide SNP genotypes for about three fifths of the roughly 700 donors were used in a later genetic analysis, which treated that subset as a discovery cohort. All discovery cohort repertoires had been generated on a single sequencing platform. HLA typing included class I and class II loci at four-digit resolution. Typing coverage differed by locus: A, B, C, DRB1 and DQB1 were typed in roughly 629-630 donors, DQA1 in about 560, DPA1 in 606, and DPB1 in 450 to 480. Four or five DR-DQ haplotypes were handled as single units for association and clustering because linkage in the cohort was strong. Among over 350 genotyped donors of the cohort, an average of around 240,000 unique TCR beta nucleotide sequences were sequenced per donor, approximately 20% of them non-productive.

In the case of this clone: The antigen it recognizes is unknown. No base quality information exists; no much larger clone differs at one position.

In total, 600 or so healthy bone marrow donors made up the cohort. At the time of sampling, every cohort member was nominally healthy, though immune exposures that went unrecorded were likely present. The donor was CMV seronegative and belonged to the group of 350 to 400 seronegative cohort members. Each donor provided a peripheral blood sample, and peripheral blood mononuclear cells were used for TCR beta sequencing. The Qiagen DNeasy Blood Extraction Kit was used to extract genomic DNA from the blood cell samples. Libraries were prepared through the immunoSEQ multiplex PCR assay. A mixture of 60 forward primers for TCR Vbeta segments and 13 reverse primers for TCR Jbeta segments was used in the multiplex PCR. The CDR3 region of rearranged TCR beta genes was amplified from genomic DNA with a multiplex PCR assay. The amplified TCR beta libraries were sequenced on the Illumina HiSeq System as 87-base-pair reads. The authors' analysis ran thus. Across the 670 or so repertoires, a later analysis counted approximately 83 million unique TCR beta chains, 8.5 million to 12 million of which were shared by at least two donors. Raw reads were error-corrected and collapsed into unique sequences by a nearest-neighbor algorithm in which closely related sequences were merged to remove PCR and sequencing errors. V, D and J gene segments were assigned by aligning CDR3 sequences to IMGT reference sequences. For a sequence to be retained, a match of at least six nucleotides to both a V gene segment and a J gene segment was required. A rearrangement counted as productive if the CDR3 had no stop codons and remained in frame with V and J, and every other rearrangement counted as non-productive. Following IMGT convention, CDR3 was defined as the stretch from the second conserved V-encoded cysteine up to the conserved J-encoded phenylalanine. In an earlier analysis of around 600 of the donors, sequences lacking an unambiguous match to a single V gene segment were excluded. An earlier analysis of just under 600 of the donors called V segments functional above 56.7% productive rearrangements and segregating when the between-donor standard deviation exceeded 5%. To diagnose cytomegalovirus status from the catalog of TCR beta chain sequences, a statistical classification framework was built. In a later analysis, TCR nucleotide sequences were compared against IMGT/GENE-DB human TR gene sequences so that V and J genes could be assigned. The TCRdist pipeline was used in a later analysis to assign CDR3 sequences and most-parsimonious VDJ recombination scenarios. In a later analysis, each TCR beta chain was defined by its CDR3 amino acid sequence together with its V-gene family, and reads lacking a unique V-gene family were excluded. As a way to deal with suspected cross-contamination and a sequencing artifact, a later analysis dropped over 550 nucleotide sequences that were highly shared and had low generation probability. For each public chain, a later analysis derived a clonal expansion index from normalized ranks of inferred template counts within each repertoire. In a later analysis, generation probabilities were computed using a VDJ recombination model fitted to out-of-frame rearrangements, and the results were checked against IGoR. Hypergeometric tests were used in a later analysis to score TCR-TCR, TCR-HLA and TCR-CMV co-occurrence, with a repertoire-size bias correction applied to the TCR pairs. A later analysis estimated false discovery rates by permuting HLA or CMV assignments 20 times. In a later analysis, co-occurring TCRs were grouped with DBSCAN, and TCRdist sequence similarity was added when clustering was performed within HLA-allele-positive subsets. Repertoires with fewer than 30,000 or more than 120,000 public chains were left out of co-occurrence clustering, as were five repertoires with anomalous nucleotide sharing. TCRdb mirrors the immuneACCESS table, restricted to in-frame sequences. Some clones are absent from its copies; in checked studies, under half trace to an unresolved V gene, and the reason for the others is unknown. V and J calls and clone size are given by that table; D and trimming were obtained from the DNA. The table for this sample lists about 220,000 clones; just over 75% of them were counted only once. 0.63% of the sample is in the top ten clones.

CDR1 and CDR2 are drawn from the germline V gene: SGHDT, YYEEEE. The CDR3 has 12 amino acids, counting the end cysteine and phenylalanine. Of the read, only the CDR3 DNA is kept; its 36 bases are in frame from base 1. The V and J ends are trimmed by 2 bases and 6 bases, leaving 5 bases between them. Results and caveats for the whole study, not just this receptor: Because counts were too low, about 17 rarely observed V segments, including chromosome 9 orphons, were excluded from the earlier analysis of several hundred of the donors. A further reported finding was that TCR beta sequences accurately predicted the HLA-A and HLA-B alleles for most subjects in the first cohort. This cohort had only TCR beta chains sequenced, and the lack of alpha or paired-chain data limited which features could be detected. Compared with the roughly 670-donor mean, donors in an Asian-associated ancestry cluster had fewer N-insertions in productive TCRs, according to a later genetic analysis. Cytomegalovirus status was reported to be diagnosed by the classifier with high specificity and sensitivity in both the original and validation cohorts. A few of the identified cytomegalovirus-associated TCR beta chains were confirmed in vitro to be specific for cytomegalovirus antigens. In a later analysis, several top co-occurrence clusters were reported to appear linked to parvovirus B19, influenza, CMV and Epstein-Barr virus. Strong co-occurrence of HLA alleles, especially DR and DQ, made assigning TCR associations to individual alleles difficult. In a later genetic analysis, a missense DCLRE1C variant was associated with V-gene and J-gene trimming of TCR beta chains, and the association was replicated in an independent cohort. Because HLA typing was unavailable for some donors at each locus, only the typed subset was used in association tests. The study gave a list of 150 to 200 TCR beta chains associated with cytomegalovirus. Broadly in line with IMGT annotations, most TCR beta V segments showed up in productive rearrangements about 87% or about 30% of the time in an earlier analysis of approximately 640 of the donors. The authors suggested that the approach could potentially be extended to other disease states and immunological phenotypes. A cluster of highly shared sequence variants was judged likely to represent a technical artifact of the sequencing pipeline. Correlated functional status among segregating V segments might reflect linkage disequilibrium, but an unknown experimental factor could not be ruled out. At a false discovery rate of 0.05, a later analysis linked 16,000 or so TCR beta sequences to specific HLA alleles. In a later analysis, HLA-associated TCR beta chains showed more clonal expansion and lower generation probabilities than non-associated chains that were equally common. Roughly uniform sequencing depth across donors was assumed in presence/absence analyses, although this assumption may not hold. The 87-base-pair reads could not distinguish some IMGT-functional V segments, including TRBV6-2 and TRBV6-3, so those segments were excluded. In a later analysis, most CMV-associated TCR beta chains were found to appear HLA-restricted, with HLA associations seemingly driven largely by CMV exposure. In a later analysis, TCR association rates were found to vary across HLA loci, with the most associated TCRs seen for DRB1 alleles and the fewest for HLA-C alleles. Across donors, most TCR sequences were observed very rarely, whereas some public TCRs were present in many individuals. Immune exposure information for the cohort was limited to CMV serostatus.

The sequencing input was PBMCs. This receptor chain uses TRBV5-6 and TRBJ2-2; matching of 5 bases hints at TRBD2 as the D gene. The receptor comes from a man between 18 and 29 years old in good health and CMV-seronegative. The encoded CDR3 is CASSLLAGELFF. At the DNA level, the sequence is TGTGCCAGCAGCTTACTAGCCGGGGAGCTGTTTTTT.